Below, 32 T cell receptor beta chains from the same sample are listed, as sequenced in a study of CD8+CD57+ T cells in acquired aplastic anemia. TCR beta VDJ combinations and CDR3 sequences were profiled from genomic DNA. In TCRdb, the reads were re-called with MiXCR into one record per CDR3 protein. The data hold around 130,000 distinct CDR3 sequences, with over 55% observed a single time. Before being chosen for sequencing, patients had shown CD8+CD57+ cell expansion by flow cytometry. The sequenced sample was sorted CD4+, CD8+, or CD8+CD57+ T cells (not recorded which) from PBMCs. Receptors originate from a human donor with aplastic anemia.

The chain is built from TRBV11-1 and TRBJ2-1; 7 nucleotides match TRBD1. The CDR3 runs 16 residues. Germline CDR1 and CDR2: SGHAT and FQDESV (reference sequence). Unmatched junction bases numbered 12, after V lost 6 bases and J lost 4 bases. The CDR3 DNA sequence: TGTGCCAGCAGTTCTCCTTTACAGGGGATTTACAATGAGCAGTTCTTC. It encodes CASSSPLQGIYNEQFF.

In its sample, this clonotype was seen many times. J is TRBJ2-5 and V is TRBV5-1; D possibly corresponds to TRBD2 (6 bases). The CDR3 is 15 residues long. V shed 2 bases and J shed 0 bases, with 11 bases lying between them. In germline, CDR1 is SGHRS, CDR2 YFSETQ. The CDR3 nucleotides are TGCGCCAGCAGCTTTCTGCGGGACCACCAAGAGACCCAGTACTTC. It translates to CASSFLRDHQETQYF.

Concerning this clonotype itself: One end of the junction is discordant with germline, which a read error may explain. This chain's CDR3 is CATSEGGQGGETQYF. The CDR3, as DNA: TGTGCCACCAGCGAGGGGGGACAGGGGGGCGAGACCCAATACTTC. The gene calls are TRBV15 and TRBJ2-5; 11 bases are shared with TRBD1. The CDR3 consists of 15 residues. Germline V gene lookup returns CDR1 LNHNV and CDR2 YYDKDF (reference sequence). Complete variable domain (other parts from reference TRBV15 and TRBJ2-5): DAMVIQNPRYQVTQFGKPVTLSCSQTLNHNVMYWYQQKSSQAPKLLFHYYDKDFNNEADTPDNFQSRRPNTSFCFLDIRSPGLGDTAMYLCATSEGGQGGETQYFGPGTRLLVL.

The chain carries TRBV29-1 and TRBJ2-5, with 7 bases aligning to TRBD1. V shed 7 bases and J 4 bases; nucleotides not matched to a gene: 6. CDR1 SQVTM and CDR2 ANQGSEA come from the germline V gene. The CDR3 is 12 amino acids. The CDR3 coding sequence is TGCAGCGCCTACCGGACAGGAGAGACCCAGTACTTC. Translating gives CSAYRTGETQYF.

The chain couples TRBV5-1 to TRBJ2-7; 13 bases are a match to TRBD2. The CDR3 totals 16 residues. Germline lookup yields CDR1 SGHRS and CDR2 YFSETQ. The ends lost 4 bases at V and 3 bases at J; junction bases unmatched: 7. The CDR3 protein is CASSAGTSGDIYEQYF. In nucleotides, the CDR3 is TGCGCCAGCAGCGCCGGGACTAGCGGGGACATCTACGAGCAGTACTTC. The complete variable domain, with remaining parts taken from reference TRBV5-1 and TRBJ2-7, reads KAGVTQTPRYLIKTRGQQVTLSCSPISGHRSVSWYQQTPGQGLQFLFEYFSETQRNKGNFPGRFSGRQFSNSRSEMNVSTLELGDSALYLCASSAGTSGDIYEQYFGPGTRLTVT.

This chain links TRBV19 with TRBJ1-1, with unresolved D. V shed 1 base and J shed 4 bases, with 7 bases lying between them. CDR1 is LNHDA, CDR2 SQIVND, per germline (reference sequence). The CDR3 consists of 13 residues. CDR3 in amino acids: CASSIGAGTEAFF. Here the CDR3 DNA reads TGTGCCAGTAGTATAGGGGCAGGCACTGAAGCTTTCTTT.

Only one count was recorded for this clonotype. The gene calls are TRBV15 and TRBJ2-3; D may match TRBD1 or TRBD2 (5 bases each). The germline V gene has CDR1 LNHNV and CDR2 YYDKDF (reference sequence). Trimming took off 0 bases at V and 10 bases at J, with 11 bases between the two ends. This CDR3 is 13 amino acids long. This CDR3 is CATSRDHGAAQYF. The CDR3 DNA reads TGTGCCACCAGCAGAGATCACGGGGCCGCGCAGTATTTT.

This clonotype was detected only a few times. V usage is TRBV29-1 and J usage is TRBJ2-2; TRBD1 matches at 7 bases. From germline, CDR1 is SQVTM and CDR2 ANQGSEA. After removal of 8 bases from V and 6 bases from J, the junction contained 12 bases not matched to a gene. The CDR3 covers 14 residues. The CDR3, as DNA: TGCAGCTTGGCAGACAGGGCCGGCGCCGGGGAGCTGTTTTTT. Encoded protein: CSLADRAGAGELFF.

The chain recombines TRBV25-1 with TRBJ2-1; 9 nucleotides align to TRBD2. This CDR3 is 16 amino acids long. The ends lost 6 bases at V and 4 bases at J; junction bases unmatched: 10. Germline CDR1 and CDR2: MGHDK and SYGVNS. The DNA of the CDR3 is TGTGCCAGCAGCTTCACCGGGACTAGCTCTTACAATGAGCAGTTCTTC. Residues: CASSFTGTSSYNEQFF.

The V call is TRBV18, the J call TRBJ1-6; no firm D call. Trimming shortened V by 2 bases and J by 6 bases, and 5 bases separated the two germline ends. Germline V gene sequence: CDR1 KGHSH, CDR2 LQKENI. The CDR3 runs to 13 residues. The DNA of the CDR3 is TGTGCCAGCTCACCAGGGGTTAATTCACCCCTCCACTTT. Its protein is CASSPGVNSPLHF.

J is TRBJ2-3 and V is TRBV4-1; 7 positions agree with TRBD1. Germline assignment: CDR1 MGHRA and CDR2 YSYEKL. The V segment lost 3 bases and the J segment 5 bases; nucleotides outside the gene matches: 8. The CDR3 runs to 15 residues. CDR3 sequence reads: CASSHFDRDEDTQYF. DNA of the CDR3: TGCGCCAGCAGCCACTTCGACAGGGACGAAGATACGCAGTATTTT.

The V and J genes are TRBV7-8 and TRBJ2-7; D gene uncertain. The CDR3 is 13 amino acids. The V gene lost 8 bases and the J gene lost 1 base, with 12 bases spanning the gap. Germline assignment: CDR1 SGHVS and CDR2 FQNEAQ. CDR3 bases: TGTGCCAGCTCCCGAACGGCGTCCTACGAGCAGTACTTC. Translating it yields CASSRTASYEQYF.

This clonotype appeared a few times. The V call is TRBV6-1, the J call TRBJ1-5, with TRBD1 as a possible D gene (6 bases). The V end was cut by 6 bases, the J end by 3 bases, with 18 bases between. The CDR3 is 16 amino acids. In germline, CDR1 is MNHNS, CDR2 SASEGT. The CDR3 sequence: CASRPRGGSANQPQHF. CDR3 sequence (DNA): TGTGCCAGCAGACCCCGGGGGGGCTCCGCCAATCAGCCCCAGCATTTT.

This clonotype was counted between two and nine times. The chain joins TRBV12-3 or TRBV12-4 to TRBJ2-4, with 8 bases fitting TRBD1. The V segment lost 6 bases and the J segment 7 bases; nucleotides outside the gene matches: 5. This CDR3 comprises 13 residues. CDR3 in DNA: TGTGCCAGCAGACCGGGACAGGCCAACATTCAGTACTTC. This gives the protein CASRPGQANIQYF.

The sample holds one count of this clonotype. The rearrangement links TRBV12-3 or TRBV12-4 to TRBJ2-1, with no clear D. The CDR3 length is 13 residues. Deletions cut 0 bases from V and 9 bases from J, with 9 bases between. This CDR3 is CASSLATGREQFF. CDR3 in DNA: TGTGCCAGCAGTTTAGCTACTGGCCGTGAGCAGTTCTTC.

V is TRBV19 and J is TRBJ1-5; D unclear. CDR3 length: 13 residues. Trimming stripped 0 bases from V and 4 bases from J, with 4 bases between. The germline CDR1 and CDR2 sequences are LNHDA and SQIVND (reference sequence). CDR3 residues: CASSIEGNQPQHF. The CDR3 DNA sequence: TGTGCCAGTAGTATAGAGGGTAATCAGCCCCAGCATTTT.

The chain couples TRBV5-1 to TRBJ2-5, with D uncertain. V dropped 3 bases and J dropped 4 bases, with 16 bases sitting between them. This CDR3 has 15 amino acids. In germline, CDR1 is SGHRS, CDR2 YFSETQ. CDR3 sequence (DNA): TGCGCCAGCAGCTCTTCTTCGAGCTTAGGAGAGACCCAGTACTTC. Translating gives CASSSSSSLGETQYF.

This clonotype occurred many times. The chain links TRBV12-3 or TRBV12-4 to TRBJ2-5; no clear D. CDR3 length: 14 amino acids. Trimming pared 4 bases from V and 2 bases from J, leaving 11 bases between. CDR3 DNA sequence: TGTGCCAGCAGTTCGAGGCCGCGGCAAGAGACCCAGTACTTC. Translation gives CASSSRPRQETQYF.

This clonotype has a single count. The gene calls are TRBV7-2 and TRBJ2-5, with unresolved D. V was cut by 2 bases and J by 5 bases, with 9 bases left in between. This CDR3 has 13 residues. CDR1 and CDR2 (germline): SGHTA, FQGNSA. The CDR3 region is CASSLPIEETQYF. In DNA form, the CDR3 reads TGTGCCAGCAGCTTACCCATTGAGGAGACCCAGTACTTC.

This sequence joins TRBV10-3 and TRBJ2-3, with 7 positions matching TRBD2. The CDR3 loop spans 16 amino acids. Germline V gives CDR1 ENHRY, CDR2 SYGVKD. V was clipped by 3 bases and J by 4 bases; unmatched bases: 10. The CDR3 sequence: CAISDPQGLGADTQYF. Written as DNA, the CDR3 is TGTGCCATCAGTGACCCCCAAGGACTAGGTGCAGATACGCAGTATTTT.

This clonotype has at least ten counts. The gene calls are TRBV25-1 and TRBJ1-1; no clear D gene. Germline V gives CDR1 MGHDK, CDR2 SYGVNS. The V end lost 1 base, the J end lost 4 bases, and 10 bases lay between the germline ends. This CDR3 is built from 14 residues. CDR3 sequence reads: CASSEWDKTTEAFF. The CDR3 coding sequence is TGTGCCAGCAGTGAATGGGATAAGACCACTGAAGCTTTCTTT.

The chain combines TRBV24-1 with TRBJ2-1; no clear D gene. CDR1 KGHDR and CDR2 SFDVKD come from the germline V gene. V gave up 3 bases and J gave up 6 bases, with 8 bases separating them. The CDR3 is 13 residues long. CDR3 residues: CATSDPIINEQFF. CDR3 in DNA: TGTGCCACCAGTGATCCTATCATCAATGAGCAGTTCTTC.

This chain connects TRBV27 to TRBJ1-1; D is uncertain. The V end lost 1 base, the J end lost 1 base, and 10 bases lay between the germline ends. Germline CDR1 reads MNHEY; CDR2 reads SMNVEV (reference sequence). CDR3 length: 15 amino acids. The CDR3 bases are TGTGCCAGCAGTTTATATCCAGATACGAACACTGAAGCTTTCTTT. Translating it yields CASSLYPDTNTEAFF.

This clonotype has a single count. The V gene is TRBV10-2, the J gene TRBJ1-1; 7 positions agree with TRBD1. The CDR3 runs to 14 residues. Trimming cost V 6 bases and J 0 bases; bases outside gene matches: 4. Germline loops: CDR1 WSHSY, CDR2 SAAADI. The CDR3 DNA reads TGCGCCAGCAGGAGGGGGCGTCTGAACACTGAAGCTTTCTTT. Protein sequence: CASRRGRLNTEAFF.

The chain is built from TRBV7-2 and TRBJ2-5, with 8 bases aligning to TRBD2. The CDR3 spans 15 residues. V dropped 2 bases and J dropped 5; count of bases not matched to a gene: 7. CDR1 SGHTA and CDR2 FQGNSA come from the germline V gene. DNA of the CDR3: TGTGCCAGCAGCTTACTAGGGACTAGAGTTGAGACCCAGTACTTC. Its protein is CASSLLGTRVETQYF. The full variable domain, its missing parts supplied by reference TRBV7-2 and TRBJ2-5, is GAGVSQSPSNKVTEKGKDVELRCDPISGHTALYWYRQSLGQGLEFLIYFQGNSAPDKSGLPSDRFSAERTGGSVSTLTIQRTQQEDSAVYLCASSLLGTRVETQYFGPGTRLLVL.

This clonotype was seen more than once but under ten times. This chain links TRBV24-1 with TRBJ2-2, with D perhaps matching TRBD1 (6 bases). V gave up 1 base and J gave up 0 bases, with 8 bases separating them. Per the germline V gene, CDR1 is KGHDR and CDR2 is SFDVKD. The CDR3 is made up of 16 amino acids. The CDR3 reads CATSDFTGTNTGELFF. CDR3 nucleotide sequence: TGTGCCACCAGTGATTTCACAGGGACGAACACCGGGGAGCTGTTTTTT.

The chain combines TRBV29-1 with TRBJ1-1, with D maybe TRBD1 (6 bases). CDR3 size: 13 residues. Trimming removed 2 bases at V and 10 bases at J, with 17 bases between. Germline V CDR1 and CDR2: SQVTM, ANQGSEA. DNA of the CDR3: TGCAGCGTTGAAACGGGACAAGCCAGGGGAGCTTTCTTT. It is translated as CSVETGQARGAFF.

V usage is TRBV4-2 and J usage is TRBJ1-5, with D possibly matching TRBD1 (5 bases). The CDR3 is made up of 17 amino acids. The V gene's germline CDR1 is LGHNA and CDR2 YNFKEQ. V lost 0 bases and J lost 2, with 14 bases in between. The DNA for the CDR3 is TGTGCCAGCAGCCAAGATTCCGGGGGGGTGGGCAATCAGCCCCAGCATTTT. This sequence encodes CASSQDSGGVGNQPQHF.

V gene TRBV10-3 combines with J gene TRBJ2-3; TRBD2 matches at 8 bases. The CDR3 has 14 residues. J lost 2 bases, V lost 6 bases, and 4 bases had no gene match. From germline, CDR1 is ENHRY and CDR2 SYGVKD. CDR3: CAISQRGFTDTQYF. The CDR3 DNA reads TGTGCCATCAGCCAGCGGGGGTTCACAGATACGCAGTATTTT.

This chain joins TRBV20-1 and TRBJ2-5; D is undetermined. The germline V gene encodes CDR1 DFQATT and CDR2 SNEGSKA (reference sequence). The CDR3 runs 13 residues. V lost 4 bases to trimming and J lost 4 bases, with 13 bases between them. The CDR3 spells CSANARSLETQYF. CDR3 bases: TGCAGTGCTAATGCCAGGTCCTTAGAGACCCAGTACTTC.

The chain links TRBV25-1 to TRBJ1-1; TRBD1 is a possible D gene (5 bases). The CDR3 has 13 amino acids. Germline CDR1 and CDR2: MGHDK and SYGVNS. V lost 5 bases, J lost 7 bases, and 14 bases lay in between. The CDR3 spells CASSIAGRYEAFF. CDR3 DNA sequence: TGTGCCAGCAGTATCGCAGGGAGGTATGAAGCTTTCTTT.

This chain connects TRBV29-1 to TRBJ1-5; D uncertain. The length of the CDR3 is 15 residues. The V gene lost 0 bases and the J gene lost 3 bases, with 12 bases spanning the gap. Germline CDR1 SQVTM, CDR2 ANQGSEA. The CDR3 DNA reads TGCAGCGTTGAAGACTCGGGGTTGAACAATCAGCCCCAGCATTTT. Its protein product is CSVEDSGLNNQPQHF.